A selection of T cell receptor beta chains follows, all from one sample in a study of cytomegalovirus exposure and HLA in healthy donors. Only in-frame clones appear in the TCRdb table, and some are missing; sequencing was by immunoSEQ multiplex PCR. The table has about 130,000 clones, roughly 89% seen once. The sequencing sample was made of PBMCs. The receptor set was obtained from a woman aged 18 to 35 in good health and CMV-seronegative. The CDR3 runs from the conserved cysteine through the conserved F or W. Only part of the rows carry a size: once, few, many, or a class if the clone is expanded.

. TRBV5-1 CASSSHYTDTQYF
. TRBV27 CASSTAQRYNEQFF
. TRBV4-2 CASSPRDWSYEQYF
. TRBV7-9 CASSGPGGNYGYTF
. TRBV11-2 CASSLGAGYTDTQYF
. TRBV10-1 CASSEEEGTEAFF
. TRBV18 CASSSGRMGTDTQYF
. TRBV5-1 CASSAQGRAKNIQYF
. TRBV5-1 CASRADLATIRETQYF
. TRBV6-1 CASRIWTRETQYF
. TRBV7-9 CASSTRDRSSYEQYF
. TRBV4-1 CASSQDTSGGSYEQYF
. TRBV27 CASSLGAGGYGYTF
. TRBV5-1 CASRLAITDTQYF
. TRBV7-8 CASSLIRYTEAFF
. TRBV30 CAWSDRLRGFYNEQFF
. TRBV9 CASSVSPGYEQYF
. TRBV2 CATLRGQIKSYEQYF
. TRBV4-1 CASSQDAAGPTEAFF
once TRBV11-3 CASSSRVQETQYF
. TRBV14 CASSQEAASQETQYF
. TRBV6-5 CASSSTTSGYEQYF
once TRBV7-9 CASSIHRGPVRGAFF
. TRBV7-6 CASSPLTSGQETQYF
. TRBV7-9 CASRAKLTVNTEAFF
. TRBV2 CASLRDRSTEAFF
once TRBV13 CASEGHASNYGYTF
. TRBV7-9 CASTFSGFRTSGSKKTQYF
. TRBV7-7 CASSQTGGYGYTF
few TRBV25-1 CASRPEAGRGNYGYTF
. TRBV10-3 CATAGQGTQYF
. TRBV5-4 CASSRPQTYEQYF
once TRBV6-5 CASSRSGQFNEQYF
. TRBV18 CASSPRQATNEKLFF
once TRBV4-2 CASSQGGRTYEQYF
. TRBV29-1 CSVAGTGSGANVLTF
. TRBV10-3 CAISETENTEAFF
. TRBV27 CAIKTGRGYNEQFF
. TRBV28 CASWGVQETQYF
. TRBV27 CASRNSLSYEQYF
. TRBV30 CAWREPGLYEQYF
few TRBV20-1 CSARENYGYTF
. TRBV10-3 CATTTGGPVDTQYF
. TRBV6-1 CASSEAPREYF
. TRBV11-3 CASSLWDSGSEETQYF